Sequencing of this T cell receptor beta chain was carried out in a study of shared clonotypes between healthy human individuals. Study-level points and caveats: Roughly 5% of naive CD4 clonotypes were common to four donors.

Caucasian adults residing in Nashville, Tennessee made up all the donors. A remark on this clone: Antigen: not known.

Trimming removed 9 bases from V and 4 bases from J; junction bases left unmatched: 3. Germline V gene data show CDR1 as MNHEY and CDR2 as SMNVEV (reference sequence). The CDR3 sequence is 13 residues long. An approximately 200 ng quantity of DNA, 32,000 or so T cell genomes, went into the sorted-subset replicate PCRs. The method was immunoSEQ multiplex PCR; TCRdb's version includes in-frame clones alone and lacks a portion of them. This table has about 600,000 clones, roughly 97% appearing once. V usage is TRBV27 and J usage is TRBJ2-3; 11 bases fit TRBD2. The sample was naive CD4+ T cells sorted from blood. Subset specified: CD45RA+ positively selected. This clonotype was obtained from a woman in her twenties or thirties in good health. This chain's CDR3 is CASKLAGADTQYF. DNA for the CDR3: TGTGCCAGTAAACTAGCGGGAGCAGATACGCAGTATTTT.